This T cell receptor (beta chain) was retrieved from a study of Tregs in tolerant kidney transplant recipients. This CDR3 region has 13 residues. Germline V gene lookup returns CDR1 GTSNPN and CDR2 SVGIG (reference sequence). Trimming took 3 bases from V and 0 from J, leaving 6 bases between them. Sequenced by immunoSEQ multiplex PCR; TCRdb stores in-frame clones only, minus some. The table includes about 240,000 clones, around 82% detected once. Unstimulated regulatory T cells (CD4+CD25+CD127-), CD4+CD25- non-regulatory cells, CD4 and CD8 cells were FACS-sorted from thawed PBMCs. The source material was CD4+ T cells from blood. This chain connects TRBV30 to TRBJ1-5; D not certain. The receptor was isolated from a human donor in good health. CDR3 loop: CAWSPYSNQPQHF. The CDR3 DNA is TGTGCCTGGAGCCCGTATAGCAATCAGCCCCAGCATTTT.